Below, 19 T cell receptor beta chains from the same sample are listed, as sequenced in a study of T cells expressing NK-cell markers. From its re-call of the 5' RACE reads, TCRdb lists each CDR3 protein once, without DNA. The listing records about 450,000 distinct CDR3 sequences. The sequencing sample was made of blood T cells: a sorted CD56 or NKG2C T cell subset, CD4+ or CD8+ T cells, or bulk PBMC T cells (not recorded which). The receptors come from a woman aged 18 to 75 in good health.

The V call is TRBV20-1, the J call TRBJ2-6. The length of the CDR3 is 12 residues. The germline V gene encodes CDR1 DFQATT and CDR2 SNEGSKA (reference sequence). CDR3 region: CSARVPGNVLTF.

V gene TRBV4-3 combines with J gene TRBJ1-2; the TRBD1 assignment by TCRdb is unverifiable without DNA. Germline assignment: CDR1 LGHNA and CDR2 YSLEER. This CDR3 comprises 14 residues. The CDR3 region is CASSQRDRAYGYTF.

V usage is TRBV30 and J usage is TRBJ2-3. Germline assignment: CDR1 GTSNPN and CDR2 SVGIG (reference sequence). This CDR3 has 13 residues. This CDR3 is CAWTQSPADTQYF.

The V gene is TRBV27, the J gene TRBJ2-7. This CDR3 contains 11 residues. CDR1 is MNHEY and CDR2 is SMNVEV in the germline V gene (reference sequence). CDR3 loop: CASSLYGEQYF.

The CDR3 is CASSEFTTLVGQPQHF. The rearrangement uses TRBV6-1 and TRBJ1-5. The CDR3 sequence is 16 residues long. Germline V gene sequence: CDR1 MNHNS, CDR2 SASEGT.

V gene TRBV5-1 combines with J gene TRBJ2-2; TCRdb returns TRBD2, unconfirmable since there is no DNA. CDR3 length: 15 residues. Germline lookup yields CDR1 SGHRS and CDR2 YFSETQ. The CDR3: CASSLGTSDHRELFF.

The chain has TRBV5-1 and TRBJ2-7; TCRdb outputs TRBD1, but without DNA this stays unchecked. Germline CDR1 and CDR2: SGHRS and YFSETQ. This CDR3 contains 15 residues. CDR3 residues: CASSLVTGNSYEQYF.

V gene TRBV6-1 combines with J gene TRBJ1-5; without DNA, the TCRdb call of TRBD1 cannot be checked. This CDR3 spans 13 amino acids. Germline V gene data show CDR1 as MNHNS and CDR2 as SASEGT. The CDR3 protein is CASTDRHNQPQHF.

The V gene is TRBV20-1, the J gene TRBJ2-7; as DNA is missing, the TRBD2 call by TCRdb cannot be tested. CDR1 is DFQATT and CDR2 is SNEGSKA in the germline V gene (reference sequence). This CDR3 is 15 amino acids long. CDR3: CSARAPTSATYEQYF.

The chain recombines TRBV25-1 with TRBJ1-2; as DNA is missing, the TRBD1 call by TCRdb cannot be tested. The CDR3 contains 11 residues. The germline V gene has CDR1 MGHDK and CDR2 SYGVNS. The CDR3 sequence is CASLTGFGYTF.

V and J are TRBV27 and TRBJ2-7; TCRdb lists TRBD1, though no DNA is available to test this call. The CDR3 loop spans 13 amino acids. Germline assignment: CDR1 MNHEY and CDR2 SMNVEV (reference sequence). CDR3 region: CASSRDSPSEQYF.

The rearrangement links TRBV6-1 to TRBJ2-2; lacking DNA, the TRBD1 call made by TCRdb goes unchecked. CDR3 size: 13 residues. CDR1 MNHNS and CDR2 SASEGT come from the germline V gene. Here the CDR3 reads CASSTGTTGELFF.

The V call is TRBV18, the J call TRBJ2-7. Per the germline V gene, CDR1 is KGHSH and CDR2 is LQKENI. The CDR3 spans 12 residues. This chain's CDR3 is CASSPKAGEQYF.

This chain links TRBV28 with TRBJ2-5; TCRdb proposes TRBD2, but this gene call is untestable without DNA. The CDR3 extends over 16 amino acids. CDR1 and CDR2 (germline): MDHEN, SYDVKM. CDR3 amino acids: CASSFRTVGSRETQYF.

The rearrangement uses TRBV4-3 and TRBJ2-1; the TRBD1 assignment by TCRdb is unverifiable without DNA. This CDR3 region has 12 residues. CDR1 LGHNA and CDR2 YSLEER come from the germline V gene. The CDR3: CASSQGGNEQFF.

The chain combines TRBV10-3 with TRBJ2-7. The CDR3 is 12 residues long. Germline CDR1 reads ENHRY; CDR2 reads SYGVKD. The CDR3 loop reads CAISEPSYEQYF.

The rearrangement joins TRBV29-1 to TRBJ1-2. Germline values: CDR1 SQVTM, CDR2 ANQGSEA. This CDR3 comprises 13 residues. This CDR3 reads CSVEENRDYGYTF. The variable domain in full, completed from reference TRBV29-1 and TRBJ1-2, reads SAVISQKPSRDICQRGTSLTIQCQVDSQVTMMFWYRQQPGQSLTLIATANQGSEATYESGFVIDKFPISRPNLTFSTLTVSNMSPEDSSIYLCSVEENRDYGYTFGSGTRLTVV.

The chain employs TRBV5-4 and TRBJ2-5; TCRdb indicates TRBD2, and absent DNA this call remains unverified. Germline CDR1 reads SGHNT; CDR2 reads YYREEE (reference sequence). The CDR3 totals 16 residues. CDR3 protein: CASSGGGYSALETQYF.

The chain has TRBV5-6 and TRBJ2-2; no DNA is available, so the TRBD1 call from TCRdb remains unchecked. The CDR3 length is 16 residues. CDR1 and CDR2 from the germline V gene are SGHDT and YYEEEE. CDR3 residues: CASSLWGRSDTGELFF. Using reference TRBV5-6 and TRBJ2-2 for the parts outside the CDR3, the full variable domain is DAGVTQSPTHLIKTRGQQVTLRCSPKSGHDTVSWYQQALGQGPQFIFQYYEEEERQRGNFPDRFSGHQFPNYSSELNVNALLLGDSALYLCASSLWGRSDTGELFFGEGSRLTVL.